What follows are 30 T cell receptor beta chains derived from one specimen sequenced in a study of T cell responses to AZD1222 COVID-19 vaccine. Sequencing was performed with immunoSEQ multiplex PCR; in TCRdb, only in-frame clones are kept and a portion is missing. The sample lists roughly 120,000 clones; 75% to 95% were seen once. Sequencing was performed on peripheral blood, taken on day 0 of AZD1222 vaccination. The receptors were sampled from an adult in good health.

The chain is built from TRBV30 and TRBJ2-7, with D maybe TRBD2 (5 bases). V lost 1 base to trimming and J lost 5 bases, with 12 bases between them. The CDR3 runs 13 residues. CDR1 and CDR2 (germline): GTSNPN, SVGIG (reference sequence). The CDR3 region has the DNA TGTGCCTGGAGTGCGGACTTCGCGAACGAGCAGTACTTC. This codes for CAWSADFANEQYF.

The V and J genes are TRBV5-6 and TRBJ2-1; 7 positions agree with TRBD1. Losses at the gene ends were 1 base for V and 0 bases for J; bases not matched to a gene: 13. Germline V gene data show CDR1 as SGHDT and CDR2 as YYEEEE. The CDR3 length is 19 residues. CDR3 bases: TGTGCCAGCAGCTTGTCATGGAGACAGGGATTTAGCTCCTACAATGAGCAGTTCTTC. Its protein product is CASSLSWRQGFSSYNEQFF.

The rearrangement uses TRBV11-2 and TRBJ2-1; D not certain. This CDR3 has 16 residues. Trimming took off 1 base at V and 7 bases at J, with 17 bases between the two ends. Germline V gives CDR1 SGHAT, CDR2 FQNNGV. The CDR3 region has the DNA TGTGCCAGCAGCTTAGGTGGTCAAACCTTCGGGAATGAGCAGTTCTTC. This encodes CASSLGGQTFGNEQFF.

The chain uses TRBV12-3 or TRBV12-4 and TRBJ2-2; possibly TRBD1 for D (6 bases). Trimming stripped 5 bases from V and 9 bases from J, with 13 bases between. The CDR3 is made up of 13 amino acids. In nucleotides, the CDR3 is TGTGCCAGCAGTAGGACAGACTCCAGGGAGCTGTTTTTT. Translated: CASSRTDSRELFF.

The chain joins TRBV28 to TRBJ1-1; 8 nucleotides match TRBD1. Germline assignment: CDR1 MDHEN and CDR2 SYDVKM. J was trimmed by 0 bases and V by 11 bases; bases with no gene match: 8. The CDR3 has 14 residues. The chain's CDR3 is CACGQGPMNTEAFF. DNA for the CDR3: TGTGCCTGCGGACAGGGACCGATGAACACTGAAGCTTTCTTT.

This chain links TRBV19 with TRBJ1-5; D is unresolved. There are 15 residues in the CDR3. Trimming removed 7 bases from V and 5 bases from J, with 18 bases in between. Per germline, CDR1 LNHDA and CDR2 SQIVND (reference sequence). As DNA, the CDR3 is TGTGCCAGTAAGTCCGTTCTGGAGGGCGATCAGCCCCAGCATTTT. It specifies CASKSVLEGDQPQHF.

The chain combines TRBV18 with TRBJ2-5, with 11 nucleotides matching TRBD1. V dropped 3 bases and J dropped 7; count of bases not matched to a gene: 1. Germline V CDR1 and CDR2: KGHSH, LQKENI. This CDR3 is built from 13 residues. The CDR3 DNA is TGTGCCAGCTCACCGGGGACAGGGGGGACCCAGTACTTC. Translating gives CASSPGTGGTQYF.

The V call is TRBV5-5, the J call TRBJ1-6; 7 nucleotides line up with TRBD1. With V trimmed by 3 bases and J by 10 bases, 7 bases remained unmatched. Looked up from germline, CDR1 is SGHKS and CDR2 is YYEKEE (reference sequence). The CDR3 sequence is 14 residues long. This CDR3 is CASSYKQGSSPLHF. The DNA for the CDR3 is TGTGCCAGCAGCTACAAACAGGGGTCATCACCCCTCCACTTT.

V is TRBV25-1 and J is TRBJ1-1; D not certain. Looked up from germline, CDR1 is MGHDK and CDR2 is SYGVNS. V gave up 1 base and J gave up 3 bases, with 12 bases separating them. The CDR3 loop spans 15 amino acids. CDR3 DNA: TGTGCCAGCAGTGAATTTAGAGCCCGGGACACTGAAGCTTTCTTT. Protein: CASSEFRARDTEAFF.

This clone showed up just once. The chain has TRBV5-1 and TRBJ1-1; perhaps TRBD1 as D (5 bases). This CDR3 contains 13 residues. CDR1 and CDR2 from the germline V gene are SGHRS and YFSETQ. The CDR3 coding sequence is TGCGCGAGCTCGGGGGAGATGAACACTGAAGCTTTCTTT. It codes for CASSGEMNTEAFF.

This clone was picked up one time. V is TRBV7-9 and J is TRBJ2-7, with D tentatively TRBD1 (6 bases). V lost 5 bases, J lost 6 bases, and 14 bases lay in between. Looked up from germline, CDR1 is SEHNR and CDR2 is FQNEAQ (reference sequence). CDR3 length equals 13 residues. CDR3 in DNA: TGTGCCAGCAGCGCCCGGACAGATGGCGAGCAGTACTTC. Amino acid sequence: CASSARTDGEQYF.

The rearrangement joins TRBV30 to TRBJ1-5; 7 nucleotides align to TRBD1. The germline V gene has CDR1 GTSNPN and CDR2 SVGIG (reference sequence). J was trimmed by 4 bases and V by 4 bases; bases with no gene match: 10. The CDR3 sequence is 15 residues long. In DNA form, the CDR3 reads TGTGCCTGGAATCCCGCCGGGACAGTTAATCAGCCCCAGCATTTT. Translated, it gives CAWNPAGTVNQPQHF.

The V and J genes are TRBV12-3 or TRBV12-4 and TRBJ1-3, with no clear D. The CDR3 loop spans 13 amino acids. Between the trimmed V and J ends, which lost 5 bases and 4 bases, there was a span of 9 bases. CDR3 nucleotides: TGTGCCAGCAGTGTGGGGTTCGGAAACACCATATATTTT. This sequence encodes CASSVGFGNTIYF.

The rearrangement uses TRBV7-9 and TRBJ1-2; 11 positions agree with TRBD1. This CDR3 contains 18 residues. In germline, CDR1 is SEHNR, CDR2 FQNEAQ (reference sequence). V lost 4 bases and J lost 4; bases outside the gene matches: 14. CDR3 residues: CASSSPLGQGAIRYGYTF. CDR3 in DNA: TGTGCCAGCAGCTCTCCACTCGGACAGGGGGCGATTCGCTATGGCTACACCTTC.

This sequence joins TRBV7-9 and TRBJ2-7; the D is unclear. The V end was cut by 3 bases, the J end by 2 bases, with 8 bases between. The CDR3 is 13 residues long. The V gene's germline CDR1 is SEHNR and CDR2 FQNEAQ (reference sequence). CDR3 nucleotides: TGTGCCAGCAGCTTGGCATCTACCTACGAGCAGTACTTC. Residues: CASSLASTYEQYF.

The chain is built from TRBV19 and TRBJ1-2; a weak D match, TRBD1 (5 bases). CDR1 and CDR2 from the germline V gene are LNHDA and SQIVND (reference sequence). Trimming shortened V by 6 bases and J by 4 bases, and 27 bases separated the two germline ends. This CDR3 is built from 18 residues. CDR3: CASSPGRAEVGQAYGYTF. CDR3 bases: TGTGCCAGTAGCCCAGGGCGGGCAGAAGTTGGTCAGGCCTATGGCTACACCTTC.

This clone appeared a few times. V gene TRBV15 combines with J gene TRBJ1-1; no clear D gene. V shed 0 bases and J shed 1 base, with 6 bases lying between them. The CDR3 has 14 residues. Looked up from germline, CDR1 is LNHNV and CDR2 is YYDKDF (reference sequence). This CDR3 is CATSRDYRNTEAFF. Written as DNA, the CDR3 is TGTGCCACCAGCAGAGATTATCGGAACACTGAAGCTTTCTTT. The full variable domain, its missing parts supplied by reference TRBV15 and TRBJ1-1, is DAMVIQNPRYQVTQFGKPVTLSCSQTLNHNVMYWYQQKSSQAPKLLFHYYDKDFNNEADTPDNFQSRRPNTSFCFLDIRSPGLGDTAMYLCATSRDYRNTEAFFGQGTRLTVV.

The rearrangement joins TRBV7-9 to TRBJ1-2, with 7 bases lining up with TRBD1. Germline V gene lookup returns CDR1 SEHNR and CDR2 FQNEAQ (reference sequence). V was clipped by 6 bases and J by 5 bases; unmatched bases: 6. The CDR3 length is 13 residues. For the CDR3, the DNA is TGTGCCAGCAGTTCACAGGGGTCTTATGGCTACACCTTC. Translation gives CASSSQGSYGYTF.

The chain has TRBV27 and TRBJ2-7; tentatively, D is TRBD1 or TRBD2 (5 bases each). Trimming took 4 bases from V and 2 from J, leaving 15 bases between them. CDR1 is MNHEY, CDR2 SMNVEV, per germline (reference sequence). This CDR3 comprises 15 residues. The CDR3 coding sequence is TGTGCCAGCAGTTCTGCGGGTTTAGGGGCCTACGAGCAGTACTTC. Translation: CASSSAGLGAYEQYF.

The J gene is TRBJ2-5, the V gene TRBV28, with D perhaps matching TRBD1 (7 bases). Trimming removed 8 bases from V and 4 bases from J, with 17 bases in between. This CDR3 has 14 amino acids. Germline loops: CDR1 MDHEN, CDR2 SYDVKM. CDR3 DNA sequence: TGTGCCAGCGGAAGACAGGGAGCGGGAGAGACCCAGTACTTC. Protein: CASGRQGAGETQYF.

V usage is TRBV5-4 and J usage is TRBJ1-4; the D is unclear. The CDR3 has 13 residues. V lost 2 bases to trimming and J lost 7 bases, with 9 bases between them. Germline values: CDR1 SGHNT, CDR2 YYREEE (reference sequence). CDR3 sequence: CASSLHEREKLFF. The CDR3 DNA sequence: TGTGCCAGCAGCTTACATGAGCGTGAAAAACTGTTTTTT. Variable domain in full (rest from reference TRBV5-4 and TRBJ1-4): ETGVTQSPTHLIKTRGQQVTLRCSSQSGHNTVSWYQQALGQGPQFIFQYYREEENGRGNFPPRFSGLQFPNYSSELNVNALELDDSALYLCASSLHEREKLFFGSGTQLSVL.

This sequence joins TRBV5-5 and TRBJ1-2; D perhaps matches TRBD1 (6 bases). In germline, CDR1 is SGHKS, CDR2 YYEKEE (reference sequence). V shed 1 base and J shed 9 bases, with 16 bases lying between them. The CDR3 is 14 residues long. The CDR3 is CASSLSSKDSSYTF. The CDR3 nucleotides are TGTGCCAGCAGCTTGAGTAGTAAGGACAGCAGCTACACCTTC.

The V and J genes are TRBV5-5 and TRBJ2-1; 12 bases map to TRBD2. The CDR3 length is 19 residues. V lost 1 base, J lost 8 bases, and 16 bases stayed unmatched. Germline V gene lookup returns CDR1 SGHKS and CDR2 YYEKEE (reference sequence). The CDR3 DNA is TGTGCCAGCAGCTTGAAGGTCCGGGCTAGCGGGAGGGCCGAGGATGAGCAGTTCTTC. This sequence encodes CASSLKVRASGRAEDEQFF.

This rearrangement joins TRBV10-1 to TRBJ1-1; 7 bases line up with TRBD1. The trim removed 5 bases at V and 3 bases at J, leaving 6 bases unmatched. The CDR3 is 14 residues long. Germline CDR1 reads WNHNN; CDR2 reads SYGVQD (reference sequence). DNA of the CDR3: TGCGCCAGCAGTAACACAGGGGTACACACTGAAGCTTTCTTT. It yields the protein CASSNTGVHTEAFF.

This chain uses TRBV19 with TRBJ2-5; D is possibly TRBD1 (6 bases). The CDR3 length is 14 residues. V was trimmed by 3 bases and J by 5 bases, leaving 13 bases between them. Germline values: CDR1 LNHDA, CDR2 SQIVND (reference sequence). CDR3 in DNA: TGTGCCAGTAGTATTGGGGGCAGTGGGGAGACCCAGTACTTC. It codes for CASSIGGSGETQYF. Full variable domain (remainder filled in from reference TRBV19 and TRBJ2-5): DGGITQSPKYLFRKEGQNVTLSCEQNLNHDAMYWYRQDPGQGLRLIYYSQIVNDFQKGDIAEGYSVSREKKESFPLTVTSAQKNPTAFYLCASSIGGSGETQYFGPGTRLLVL.

The chain is built from TRBV2 and TRBJ2-2; 12 bases are shared with TRBD1. This CDR3 has 15 residues. The V and J ends lost 8 bases and 3 bases, in that order; junction bases with no gene match: 4. The germline CDR1 and CDR2 sequences are SNHLY and FYNNEI. The CDR3 reads CASDGTGGYTGELFF. The CDR3 DNA follows: TGTGCCAGCGACGGGACAGGGGGCTACACCGGGGAGCTGTTTTTT. Full variable domain (missing parts from reference TRBV2 and TRBJ2-2): EPEVTQTPSHQVTQMGQEVILRCVPISNHLYFYWYRQILGQKVEFLVSFYNNEISEKSEIFDDQFSVERPDGSNFTLKIRSTKLEDSAMYFCASDGTGGYTGELFFGEGSRLTVL.

The gene calls are TRBV7-9 and TRBJ2-7; 8 positions agree with TRBD2. The junction had 8 bases not matched to a gene; V was cut back by 1 base and J by 0 bases. Germline V gene data show CDR1 as SEHNR and CDR2 as FQNEAQ (reference sequence). This CDR3 region has 17 residues. Here the CDR3 reads CASSLGTSGSLSYEQYF. The CDR3 coding sequence is TGTGCCAGCAGCTTAGGTACCAGCGGGAGCCTCTCCTACGAGCAGTACTTC.

The chain joins TRBV28 to TRBJ1-6; the match to TRBD1 covers 9 bases. Germline CDR1 and CDR2: MDHEN and SYDVKM. V was clipped by 5 bases and J by 9 bases; unmatched bases: 5. The CDR3 runs to 14 residues. CDR3 residues: CASSKQGAGSPLHF. Written as DNA, the CDR3 is TGTGCCAGCAGTAAACAGGGGGCGGGTTCACCCCTCCACTTT.

The sample holds one count of this clone. V usage is TRBV10-1 and J usage is TRBJ2-7; D perhaps matches TRBD1 (6 bases). Germline V gene lookup returns CDR1 WNHNN and CDR2 SYGVQD (reference sequence). V was trimmed by 8 bases and J by 0 bases, leaving 14 bases between them. This CDR3 has 14 residues. For the CDR3, the DNA is TGCGCCAGCGAACAGGGCTCAAGCTCCTACGAGCAGTACTTC. It specifies CASEQGSSSYEQYF.

J is TRBJ1-5 and V is TRBV4-1; D unresolved. This CDR3 has 15 residues. The germline V and J ends were trimmed by 0 bases and 3 bases, with 9 bases remaining between them. Germline V lookup: CDR1 MGHRA, CDR2 YSYEKL. The CDR3 DNA is TGCGCCAGCAGCCAAGACGGGGTTAACAATCAGCCCCAGCATTTT. This encodes CASSQDGVNNQPQHF.